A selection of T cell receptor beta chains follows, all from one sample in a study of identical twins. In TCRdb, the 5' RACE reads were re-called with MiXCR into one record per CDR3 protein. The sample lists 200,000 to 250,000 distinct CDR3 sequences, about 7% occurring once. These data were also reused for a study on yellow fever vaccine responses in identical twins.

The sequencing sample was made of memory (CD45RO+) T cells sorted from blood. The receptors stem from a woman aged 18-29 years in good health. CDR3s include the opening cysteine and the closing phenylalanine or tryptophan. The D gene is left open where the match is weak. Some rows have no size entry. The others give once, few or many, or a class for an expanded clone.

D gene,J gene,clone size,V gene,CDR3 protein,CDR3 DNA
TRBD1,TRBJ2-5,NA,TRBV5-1,CASSSAHYDRGLEETQYF,TGCGCCAGCAGCTCCGCCCACTACGACAGGGGGCTGGAAGAGACCCAGTACTTC
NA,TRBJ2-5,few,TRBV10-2,CASSEGTKQETQYF,TGCGCCAGCAGTGAGGGGACAAAACAAGAGACCCAGTACTTC
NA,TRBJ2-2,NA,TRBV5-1,CASSLGSVYTGELFF,TGCGCCAGCAGCTTAGGATCGGTCTACACCGGGGAGCTGTTTTTT
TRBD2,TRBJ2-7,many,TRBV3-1,CASSQSSGDEQYF,TGTGCCAGCAGCCAATCTAGCGGGGACGAGCAGTACTTC
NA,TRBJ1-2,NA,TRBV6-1,CASSPEGGTTYGYTF,TGTGCCAGCAGTCCTGAGGGGGGGACCACCTATGGCTACACCTTC
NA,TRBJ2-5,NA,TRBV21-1,CASSNGSPGQVQETQYF,TGTGCCAGCAGCAATGGGTCGCCGGGACAAGTGCAAGAGACCCAGTACTTC
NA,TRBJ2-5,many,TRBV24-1,CATSGAGKGGETQYF,TGTGCCACCAGTGGAGCCGGGAAAGGAGGAGAGACCCAGTACTTC
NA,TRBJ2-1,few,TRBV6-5,CASSLGAGLNEQFF,TGTGCCAGCAGTTTGGGGGCAGGTCTTAATGAGCAGTTCTTC
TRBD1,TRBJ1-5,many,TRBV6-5,CASSYEGTGNQPQHF,TGTGCCAGCAGTTACGAGGGGACAGGTAATCAGCCCCAGCATTTT
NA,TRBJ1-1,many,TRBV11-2,CASSLAGARVNTEAFF,TGTGCCAGCAGCTTAGCCGGGGCCAGGGTGAACACTGAAGCTTTCTTT
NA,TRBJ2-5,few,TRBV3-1,CASSQERLQETQYF,TGTGCCAGCAGCCAAGAGCGGTTACAAGAGACCCAGTACTTC
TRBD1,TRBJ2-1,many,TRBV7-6,CASRGAGTGIYNEQFF,TGTGCCAGCAGGGGAGCTGGGACAGGCATCTACAATGAGCAGTTCTTC
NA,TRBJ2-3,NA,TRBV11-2,CASSSLAIGTDTQYF,TGTGCCAGCAGCTCCCTAGCTATAGGGACAGATACGCAGTATTTT
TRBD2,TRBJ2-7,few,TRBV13,CASSTPGTSVFHEQYF,TGTGCCAGCAGCACTCCCGGGACTAGCGTTTTCCACGAGCAGTACTTC
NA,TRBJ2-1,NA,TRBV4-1,CASSHPDRRVGGEQFF,TGCGCCAGCAGCCATCCCGACAGGAGGGTAGGGGGTGAGCAGTTCTTC
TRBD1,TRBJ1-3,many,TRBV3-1,CASSGRDRGNTIYF,TGTGCCAGCAGCGGACGGGACAGGGGAAACACCATATATTTT
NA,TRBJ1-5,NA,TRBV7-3,CASSLGPTQPQHF,TGTGCCAGCAGCTTAGGTCCCACCCAGCCCCAGCATTTT
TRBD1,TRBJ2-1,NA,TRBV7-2,CASSFVRGQFWFF,TGTGCCAGCAGCTTCGTCCGGGGACAGTTTTGGTTCTTC
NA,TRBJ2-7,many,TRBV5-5,CASSPEIYEQYF,TGTGCCAGCAGCCCAGAAATTTACGAGCAGTACTTC
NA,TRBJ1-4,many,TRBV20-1,CSMRGGKEKLFF,TGCAGCATGAGGGGGGGGAAGGAAAAACTGTTTTTT
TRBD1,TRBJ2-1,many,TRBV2,CASLGQSYNEQFF,TGTGCCAGCCTGGGACAGTCCTACAATGAGCAGTTCTTC
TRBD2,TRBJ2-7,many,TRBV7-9,CASSLAGGLDLGEQYF,TGTGCCAGCAGCTTAGCGGGAGGGCTTGATCTCGGCGAGCAGTACTTC
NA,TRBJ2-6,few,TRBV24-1,CATSAHRAGANVLTF,TGTGCCACCAGTGCACACAGGGCTGGGGCCAACGTCCTGACTTTC
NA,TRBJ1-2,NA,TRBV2,CASTGQPNYGYTF,TGTGCCAGCACCGGACAGCCTAACTATGGCTACACCTTC
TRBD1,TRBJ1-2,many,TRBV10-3,CAISETGTGNYGYTF,TGTGCCATCAGTGAGACGGGGACAGGGAACTATGGCTACACCTTC
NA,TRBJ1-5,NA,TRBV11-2,CASSPTTGFNQPQHF,TGTGCCAGCAGCCCAACCACAGGGTTTAATCAGCCCCAGCATTTT
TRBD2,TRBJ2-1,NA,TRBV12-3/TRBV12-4,CASSWSGMGYEQFF,TGTGCCAGCAGTTGGAGCGGGATGGGTTATGAGCAGTTCTTC
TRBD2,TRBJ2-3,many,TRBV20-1,CSAPLAGAGETQYF,TGCAGTGCCCCTCTAGCGGGTGCGGGAGAAACGCAGTATTTT
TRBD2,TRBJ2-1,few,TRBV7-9,CASRPSGSGSYNEQFF,TGTGCCAGCAGACCTAGCGGGAGTGGGTCCTACAATGAGCAGTTCTTC
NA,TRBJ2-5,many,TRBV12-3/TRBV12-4,CASRGHSQETQYF,TGTGCCAGCAGGGGACATTCCCAAGAGACCCAGTACTTC
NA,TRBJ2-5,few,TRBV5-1,CASSEGTRSQETQYF,TGCGCCAGCAGCGAAGGGACCCGATCTCAAGAGACCCAGTACTTC
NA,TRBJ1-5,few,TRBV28,CGVGRRNQPQHF,TGTGGGGTGGGCCGAAGGAATCAGCCCCAGCATTTT
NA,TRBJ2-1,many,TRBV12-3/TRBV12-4,CASRPGFSNNEQFF,TGTGCCAGCAGACCGGGTTTTAGTAACAATGAGCAGTTCTTC
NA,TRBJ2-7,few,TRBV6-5,CASSYDRLRDEQYF,TGTGCCAGCAGTTACGACAGGTTGAGGGACGAGCAGTACTTC
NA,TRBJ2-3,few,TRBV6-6,CASGERRYSQYF,TGTGCCAGCGGGGAGCGGAGATACTCGCAGTATTTT
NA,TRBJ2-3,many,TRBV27,CASSLTYITDTQYF,TGTGCCAGCAGTTTAACCTACATCACAGATACGCAGTATTTT
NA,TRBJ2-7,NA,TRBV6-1,CASSWEVGVSSYEQYF,TGTGCCAGCAGCTGGGAGGTAGGTGTCAGCTCCTACGAGCAGTACTTC
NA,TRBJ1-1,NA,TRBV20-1,CSARDDRYMNTEAFF,TGCAGTGCTAGAGACGACAGGTACATGAACACTGAAGCTTTCTTT
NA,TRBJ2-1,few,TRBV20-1,CSPFPGVRLSSYNEQFF,TGCAGTCCCTTCCCGGGAGTGCGGCTTAGCTCCTACAATGAGCAGTTCTTC
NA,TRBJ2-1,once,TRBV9,CASSVVGGLSYNEQFF,TGTGCCAGCAGCGTAGTTGGGGGGCTGTCCTACAATGAGCAGTTCTTC
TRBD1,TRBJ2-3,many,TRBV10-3,CAISGTEISTDTQYF,TGTGCCATCTCCGGGACAGAGATCAGCACAGATACGCAGTATTTT
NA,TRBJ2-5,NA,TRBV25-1,CASSESGVETQYF,TGTGCCAGCAGTGAAAGTGGGGTGGAGACCCAGTACTTC